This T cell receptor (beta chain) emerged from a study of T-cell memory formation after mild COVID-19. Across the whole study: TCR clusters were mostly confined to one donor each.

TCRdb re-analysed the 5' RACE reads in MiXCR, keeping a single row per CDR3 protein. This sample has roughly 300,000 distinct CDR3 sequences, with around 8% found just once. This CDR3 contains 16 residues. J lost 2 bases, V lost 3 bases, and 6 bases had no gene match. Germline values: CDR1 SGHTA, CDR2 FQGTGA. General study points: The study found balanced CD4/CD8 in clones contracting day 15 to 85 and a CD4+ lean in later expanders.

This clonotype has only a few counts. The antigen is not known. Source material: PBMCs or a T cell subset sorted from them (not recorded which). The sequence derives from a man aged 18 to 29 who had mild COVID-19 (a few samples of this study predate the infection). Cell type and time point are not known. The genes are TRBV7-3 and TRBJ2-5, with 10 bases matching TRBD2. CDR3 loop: CASSLSPSGSQETQYF. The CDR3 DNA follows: TGTGCCAGCAGCTTGAGTCCTAGCGGGAGTCAAGAGACCCAGTACTTC.